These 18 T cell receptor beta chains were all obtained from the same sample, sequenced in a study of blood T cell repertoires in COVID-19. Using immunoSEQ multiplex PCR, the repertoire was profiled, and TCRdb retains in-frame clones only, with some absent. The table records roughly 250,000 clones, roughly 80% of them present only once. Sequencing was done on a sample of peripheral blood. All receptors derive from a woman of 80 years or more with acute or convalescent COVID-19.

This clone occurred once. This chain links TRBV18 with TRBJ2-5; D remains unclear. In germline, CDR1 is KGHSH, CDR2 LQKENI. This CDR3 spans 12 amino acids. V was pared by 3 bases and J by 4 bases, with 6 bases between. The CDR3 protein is CASSPRTETQYF. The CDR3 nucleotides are TGTGCCAGCTCACCGCGTACAGAGACCCAGTACTTC.

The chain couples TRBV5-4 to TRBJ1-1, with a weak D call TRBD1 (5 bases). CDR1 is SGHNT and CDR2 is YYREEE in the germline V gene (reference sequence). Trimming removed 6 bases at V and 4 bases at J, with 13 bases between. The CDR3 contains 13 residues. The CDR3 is CASTSRGGTEAFF. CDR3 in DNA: TGTGCCAGCACCTCCCGGGGGGGCACTGAAGCTTTCTTT.

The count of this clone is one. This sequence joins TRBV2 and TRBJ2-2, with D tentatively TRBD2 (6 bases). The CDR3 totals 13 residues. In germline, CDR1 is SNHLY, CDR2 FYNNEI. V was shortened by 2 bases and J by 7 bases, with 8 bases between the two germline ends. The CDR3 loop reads CASSESGVGELFF. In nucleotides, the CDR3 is TGTGCCAGCAGTGAATCGGGGGTCGGGGAGCTGTTTTTT.

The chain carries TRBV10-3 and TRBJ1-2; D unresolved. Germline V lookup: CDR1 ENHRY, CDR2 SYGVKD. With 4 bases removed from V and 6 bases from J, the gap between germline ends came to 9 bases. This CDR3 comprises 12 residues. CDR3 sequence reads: CAISGGRDGYTF. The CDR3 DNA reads TGTGCCATCAGTGGAGGGAGGGATGGCTACACCTTC.

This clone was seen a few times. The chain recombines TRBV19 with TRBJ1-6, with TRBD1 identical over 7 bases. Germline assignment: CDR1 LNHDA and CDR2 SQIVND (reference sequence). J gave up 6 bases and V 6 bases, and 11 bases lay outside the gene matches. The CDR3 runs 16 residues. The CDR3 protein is CASRTLSTGRNSPLHF. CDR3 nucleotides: TGTGCCAGTAGAACCCTCTCGACAGGGCGTAATTCACCCCTCCACTTT.

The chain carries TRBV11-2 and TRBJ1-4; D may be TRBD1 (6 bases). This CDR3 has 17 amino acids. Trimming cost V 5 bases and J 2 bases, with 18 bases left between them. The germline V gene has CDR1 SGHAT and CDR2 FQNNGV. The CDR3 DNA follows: TGTGCCAGCAGCCCTGCACGGGGGGCGCAGACTAATGAAAAACTGTTTTTT. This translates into CASSPARGAQTNEKLFF.

The CDR3 protein is CASSLPQGAENTEAFF. DNA for the CDR3: TGTGCCAGCAGCTTACCCCAAGGGGCAGAGAACACTGAAGCTTTCTTT. V is TRBV7-9 and J is TRBJ1-1, with a possible D match to TRBD1 (5 bases). V lost 2 bases to trimming and J lost 1 base, with 14 bases between them. CDR1 is SEHNR and CDR2 is FQNEAQ in the germline V gene (reference sequence). The CDR3 runs 16 residues.

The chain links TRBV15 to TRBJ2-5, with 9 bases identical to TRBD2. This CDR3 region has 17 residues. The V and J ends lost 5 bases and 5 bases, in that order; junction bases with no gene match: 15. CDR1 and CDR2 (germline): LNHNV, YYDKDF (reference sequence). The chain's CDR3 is CATSGPGTSKGRETQYF. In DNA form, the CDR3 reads TGTGCCACCAGCGGTCCCGGGACTAGCAAAGGTCGGGAGACCCAGTACTTC.

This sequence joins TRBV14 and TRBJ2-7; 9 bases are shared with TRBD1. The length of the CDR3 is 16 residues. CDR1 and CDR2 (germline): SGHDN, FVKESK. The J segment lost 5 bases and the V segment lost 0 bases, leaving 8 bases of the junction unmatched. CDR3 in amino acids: CASSQDLPGTGNEQYF. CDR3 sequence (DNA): TGTGCCAGCAGCCAAGATCTACCCGGGACAGGGAACGAGCAGTACTTC.

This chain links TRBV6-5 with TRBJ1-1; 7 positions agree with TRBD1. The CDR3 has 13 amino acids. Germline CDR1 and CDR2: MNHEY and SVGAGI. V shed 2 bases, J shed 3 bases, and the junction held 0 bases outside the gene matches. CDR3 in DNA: TGTGCCAGCAGTTACACAGGGGACACTGAAGCTTTCTTT. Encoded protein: CASSYTGDTEAFF.

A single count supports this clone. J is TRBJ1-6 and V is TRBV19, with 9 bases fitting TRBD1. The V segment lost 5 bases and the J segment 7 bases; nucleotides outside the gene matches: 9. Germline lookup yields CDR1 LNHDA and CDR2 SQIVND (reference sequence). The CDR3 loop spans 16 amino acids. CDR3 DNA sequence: TGTGCCAGTAGTTCGGGACAGGGAGGGTCGAATTCACCCCTCCACTTT. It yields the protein CASSSGQGGSNSPLHF.

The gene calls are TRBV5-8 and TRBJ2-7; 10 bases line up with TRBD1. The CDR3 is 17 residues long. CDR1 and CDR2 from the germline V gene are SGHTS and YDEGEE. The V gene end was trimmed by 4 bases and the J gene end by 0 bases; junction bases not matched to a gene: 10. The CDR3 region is CASSRDRGHPISYEQYF. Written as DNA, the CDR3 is TGTGCCAGCAGCCGGGACAGGGGCCATCCTATCTCCTACGAGCAGTACTTC.

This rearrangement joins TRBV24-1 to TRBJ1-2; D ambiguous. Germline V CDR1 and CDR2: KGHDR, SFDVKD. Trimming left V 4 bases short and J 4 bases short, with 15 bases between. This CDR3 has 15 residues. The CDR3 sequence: CATSDPGRPTYGYTF. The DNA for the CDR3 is TGTGCCACCAGTGACCCCGGCAGGCCTACCTATGGCTACACCTTC.

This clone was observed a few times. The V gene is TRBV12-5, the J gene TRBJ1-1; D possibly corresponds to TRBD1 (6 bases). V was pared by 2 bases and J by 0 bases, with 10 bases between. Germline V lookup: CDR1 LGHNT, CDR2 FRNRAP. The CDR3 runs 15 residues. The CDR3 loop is CASGLSRGLNTEAFF. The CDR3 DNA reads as TGTGCTAGTGGTTTGTCCAGGGGCTTGAACACTGAAGCTTTCTTT.

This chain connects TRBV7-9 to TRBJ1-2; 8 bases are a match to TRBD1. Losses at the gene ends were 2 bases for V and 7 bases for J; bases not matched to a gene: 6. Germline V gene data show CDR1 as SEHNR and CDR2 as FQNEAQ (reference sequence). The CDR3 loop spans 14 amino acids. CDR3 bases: TGTGCCAGCAGCTTATTGGCAGGGGGCTTTGGCTACACCTTC. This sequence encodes CASSLLAGGFGYTF. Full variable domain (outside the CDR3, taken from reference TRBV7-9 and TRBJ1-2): DTGVSQNPRHKITKRGQNVTFRCDPISEHNRLYWYRQTLGQGPEFLTYFQNEAQLEKSRLLSDRFSAERPKGSFSTLEIQRTEQGDSAMYLCASSLLAGGFGYTFGSGTRLTVV.

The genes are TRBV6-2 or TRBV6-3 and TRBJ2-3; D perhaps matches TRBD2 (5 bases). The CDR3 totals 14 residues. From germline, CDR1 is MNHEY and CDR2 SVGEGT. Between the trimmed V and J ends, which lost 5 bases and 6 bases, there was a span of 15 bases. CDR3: CASSPRDQLDTQYF. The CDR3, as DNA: TGTGCCAGCAGTCCCCGGGATCAGCTGGATACGCAGTATTTT.

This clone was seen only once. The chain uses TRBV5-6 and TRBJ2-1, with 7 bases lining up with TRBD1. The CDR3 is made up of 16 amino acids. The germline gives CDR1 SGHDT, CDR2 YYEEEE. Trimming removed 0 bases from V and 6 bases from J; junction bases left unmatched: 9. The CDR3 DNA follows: TGTGCCAGCAGCTTGGGTCCGACAGGGTGGGTCAATGAGCAGTTCTTC. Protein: CASSLGPTGWVNEQFF. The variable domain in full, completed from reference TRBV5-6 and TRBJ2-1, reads DAGVTQSPTHLIKTRGQQVTLRCSPKSGHDTVSWYQQALGQGPQFIFQYYEEEERQRGNFPDRFSGHQFPNYSSELNVNALLLGDSALYLCASSLGPTGWVNEQFFGPGTRLTVL.

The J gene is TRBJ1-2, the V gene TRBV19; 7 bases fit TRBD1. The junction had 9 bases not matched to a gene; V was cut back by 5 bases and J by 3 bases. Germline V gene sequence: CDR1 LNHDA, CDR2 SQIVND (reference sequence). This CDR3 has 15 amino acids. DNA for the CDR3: TGTGCCAGTAGTCTGAATGGACAGGCCTACTATGGCTACACCTTC. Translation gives CASSLNGQAYYGYTF.